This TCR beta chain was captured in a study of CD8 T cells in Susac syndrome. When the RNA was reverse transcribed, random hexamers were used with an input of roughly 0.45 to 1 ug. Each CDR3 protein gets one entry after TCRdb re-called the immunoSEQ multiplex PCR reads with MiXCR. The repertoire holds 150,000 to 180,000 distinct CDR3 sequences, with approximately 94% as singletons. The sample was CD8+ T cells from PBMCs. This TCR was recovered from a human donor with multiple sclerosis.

The chain's CDR3 is CASSTTTSGTRLDTQYF. DNA of the CDR3: TGTGCCAGTAGTACCACGACTAGCGGGACGCGACTAGATACGCAGTATTTT. The V and J genes are TRBV19 and TRBJ2-3; 11 bases line up with TRBD2. CDR1 and CDR2 (germline): LNHDA, SQIVND (reference sequence). V was clipped by 4 bases and J by 5 bases; unmatched bases: 11. CDR3 length: 17 residues.